The source of this TCR beta chain is a study of identical twins. Study-level points and caveats: Whereas memory repertoires showed no such difference, abundant cord blood beta clonotypes carried fewer insertions.

As regards this clonotype: Its cognate antigen is unknown.

The CDR3 consists of 15 residues. The V gene's germline CDR1 is SGDLS and CDR2 YYNGEE. After removal of 4 bases from V and 9 bases from J, the junction contained 10 bases not matched to a gene. MiXCR, applied by TCRdb to the 5' RACE reads, yields one record per CDR3 protein. This table has about 690,000 distinct CDR3 sequences, 21% appearing once. These data also featured in a second study, about T cells expressing NK-cell markers.

This chain uses TRBV9 with TRBJ2-1; 10 bases are a match to TRBD2. The specimen sequenced was PBMCs. This receptor was obtained from a woman aged 18 to 35 in good health. The CDR3 DNA reads as TGTGCCAGCAGCCTCACTAGCGGGACGCCCGGTGAGCAGTTCTTC. This encodes CASSLTSGTPGEQFF.